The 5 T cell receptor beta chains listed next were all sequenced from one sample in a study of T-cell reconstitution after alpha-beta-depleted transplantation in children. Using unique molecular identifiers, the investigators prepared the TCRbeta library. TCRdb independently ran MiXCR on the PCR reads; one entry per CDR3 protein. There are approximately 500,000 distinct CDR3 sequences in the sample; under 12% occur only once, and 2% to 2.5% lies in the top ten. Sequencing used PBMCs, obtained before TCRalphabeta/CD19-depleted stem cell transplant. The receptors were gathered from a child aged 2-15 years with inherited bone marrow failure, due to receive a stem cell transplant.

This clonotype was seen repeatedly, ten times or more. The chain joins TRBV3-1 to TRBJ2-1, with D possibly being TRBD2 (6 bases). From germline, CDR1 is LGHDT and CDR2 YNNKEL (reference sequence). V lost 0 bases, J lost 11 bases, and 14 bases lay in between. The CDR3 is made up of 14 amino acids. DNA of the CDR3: TGTGCCAGCAGCCAAGACCATCAGCGGGCCCAGCAGTTCTTC. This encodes CASSQDHQRAQQFF.

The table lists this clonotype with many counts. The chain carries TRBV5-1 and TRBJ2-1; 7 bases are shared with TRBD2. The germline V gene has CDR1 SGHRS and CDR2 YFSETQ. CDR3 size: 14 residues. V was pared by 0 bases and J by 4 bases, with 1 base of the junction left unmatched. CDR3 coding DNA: TGCGCCAGCAGCTTGGAACTAGCGTACAATGAGCAGTTCTTC. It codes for CASSLELAYNEQFF.

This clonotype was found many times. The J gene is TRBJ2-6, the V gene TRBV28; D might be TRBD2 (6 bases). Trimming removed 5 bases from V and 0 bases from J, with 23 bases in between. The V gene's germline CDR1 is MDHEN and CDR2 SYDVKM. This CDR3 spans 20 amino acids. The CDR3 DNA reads TGTGCCAGCAGTCCGTACTCTATAGCGGTCCCCCTCTCTGGGGCCAACGTCCTGACTTTC. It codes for CASSPYSIAVPLSGANVLTF.

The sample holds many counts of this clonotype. CDR3 DNA: TGCGCCAGCAGTGGGACAGGGGCGAGCACAGATACGCAGTATTTT. Translation: CASSGTGASTDTQYF. The rearrangement uses TRBV10-2 and TRBJ2-3; 9 bases match TRBD1. This CDR3 spans 15 amino acids. Germline V lookup: CDR1 WSHSY, CDR2 SAAADI. The V segment lost 4 bases and the J segment 0 bases; nucleotides outside the gene matches: 2.

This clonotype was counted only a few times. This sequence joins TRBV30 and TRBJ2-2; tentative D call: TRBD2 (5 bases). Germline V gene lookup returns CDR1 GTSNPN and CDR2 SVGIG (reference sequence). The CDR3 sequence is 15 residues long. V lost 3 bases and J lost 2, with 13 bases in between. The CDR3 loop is CAWRLAISNTGELFF. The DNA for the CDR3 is TGTGCCTGGAGGCTAGCCATAAGCAACACCGGGGAGCTGTTTTTT.